This T cell receptor beta chain was captured in a study of shared clonotypes between healthy human individuals. Genomic DNA of every subset was divided equally among multiple immunoSEQ plates. Assay used: immunoSEQ multiplex PCR; TCRdb lists only in-frame clones, some missing. The sample holds 800,000 to 1,200,000 clones, 70% to 80% seen once. For this clone: What it binds is not known.

Germline V gene lookup returns CDR1 SGHTA and CDR2 FQGNSA. V lost 5 bases, J lost 0 bases, and 14 bases lay in between. The CDR3 consists of 16 residues. General study points: The study found roughly 5.3% of naive CD4 clonotypes shared across several donors. Donor clonotype sharing was expected to depend on sequencing depth.

The clonotype comes from a man aged 18 to 29 in good health. Some clones in this sample may be carry-over from other donors' samples. The sequenced sample was memory CD4+ T cells from PBMCs. Subset defined: CD45RA-negative fraction. The rearrangement links TRBV7-2 to TRBJ2-1; D remains ambiguous. The CDR3 loop reads CASSPSLQSSYNEQFF. CDR3 nucleotides: TGTGCCAGCAGCCCGAGTCTACAGAGCTCCTACAATGAGCAGTTCTTC.